A single sample is the source of the 9 T cell receptor beta chains below, sequenced in a study of cytomegalovirus exposure and HLA in healthy donors. PCR was performed using 60 Vbeta and 13 Jbeta primers. Clones were sequenced by immunoSEQ multiplex PCR, and TCRdb holds only the in-frame ones, with some missing. The sample records about 190,000 clones, 77% being singletons. The sequenced sample consisted of PBMCs. The receptors originated from a woman in her twenties or thirties in good health and CMV-seropositive.

This clone was observed a handful of times. The identical CDR3 is also encoded by other nucleotide sequences in the sample. This chain connects TRBV29-1 to TRBJ2-1; 9 nucleotides match TRBD1. With 6 bases clipped from V and 6 bases from J, the junction kept 6 bases outside the gene matches. This CDR3 spans 13 amino acids. Germline lookup yields CDR1 SQVTM and CDR2 ANQGSEA. Written as DNA, the CDR3 is TGCAGCGTCTGGGGACAGGGAGGCAATGAGCAGTTCTTC. As protein: CSVWGQGGNEQFF.

This sequence joins TRBV18 and TRBJ2-2, with TRBD2 matching 12 bases. This CDR3 is 18 amino acids long. Trimming at V came to 1 base and at J to 0 bases, leaving 3 bases not matched to a gene. In germline, CDR1 is KGHSH, CDR2 LQKENI. The CDR3 here is CASSPLTSGGPNTGELFF. The CDR3 DNA reads TGTGCCAGCTCACCACTGACTAGCGGGGGACCGAACACCGGGGAGCTGTTTTTT.

The chain joins TRBV9 to TRBJ2-1; D perhaps matches TRBD1 (7 bases). Germline CDR1 and CDR2: SGDLS and YYNGEE. V lost 2 bases and J 0 bases, leaving 9 bases between the germline ends. The CDR3 sequence is 15 residues long. CDR3 region: CASSVQGGSYNEQFF. CDR3 bases: TGTGCCAGCAGCGTTCAGGGGGGCTCCTACAATGAGCAGTTCTTC.

CDR3 in amino acids: CASSLYLRDRGSLNYGYTF. The DNA of the CDR3 is TGTGCCAGCAGCTTGTACCTCCGGGACAGGGGGTCGCTCAACTATGGCTACACCTTC. This rearrangement joins TRBV5-4 to TRBJ1-2; 11 bases are a match to TRBD1. Germline CDR1 SGHNT, CDR2 YYREEE (reference sequence). Trimming cost V 1 base and J 2 bases; bases outside gene matches: 13. The CDR3 has 19 amino acids.

The chain joins TRBV4-1 to TRBJ2-3; TRBD2 matches 7 bases. The J segment lost 2 bases and the V segment lost 0 bases, leaving 5 bases of the junction unmatched. Germline loops: CDR1 MGHRA, CDR2 YSYEKL. CDR3 length equals 16 residues. The CDR3 bases are TGCGCCAGCAGCCAAGATAGGGGAGGGGACACAGATACGCAGTATTTT. This sequence encodes CASSQDRGGDTDTQYF.

The chain uses TRBV25-1 and TRBJ1-2; D gene uncertain. V dropped 4 bases and J dropped 7 bases, with 7 bases sitting between them. This CDR3 is 11 amino acids long. The germline V gene encodes CDR1 MGHDK and CDR2 SYGVNS. CDR3 DNA: TGTGCCAGCAGTGGGTCGCGTGGCTACACCTTC. It encodes CASSGSRGYTF.

CDR3 loop: CASSTAGTENEKLFF. CDR3 sequence (DNA): TGCGCCAGCAGCACGGCCGGGACTGAAAATGAAAAACTGTTTTTT. The J gene is TRBJ1-4, the V gene TRBV5-1; maybe TRBD1 (5 bases). V dropped 4 bases and J dropped 5 bases, with 15 bases sitting between them. The germline V gene encodes CDR1 SGHRS and CDR2 YFSETQ. CDR3 length: 15 residues.

The rearrangement uses TRBV6-6 and TRBJ1-2, with 10 bases aligning to TRBD1. The CDR3 is made up of 15 amino acids. Trimming at V came to 2 bases and at J to 7 bases, leaving 7 bases not matched to a gene. Looked up from germline, CDR1 is MNHNY and CDR2 is SVGAGI (reference sequence). In DNA, the CDR3 is TGTGCCAGCAGTTACGGGACAGGGGCAATAAGTGGCTACACCTTC. It yields the protein CASSYGTGAISGYTF.

In its sample, this clone was seen a few times. The J gene is TRBJ2-1, the V gene TRBV5-6; the match to TRBD2 covers 8 bases. The V gene's germline CDR1 is SGHDT and CDR2 YYEEEE. This CDR3 region has 15 residues. Germline trimming cut 4 bases from V and 10 bases from J; bases unmatched to any gene: 13. In nucleotides, the CDR3 is TGTGCCAGCAGCCGCGGAGAGCGGGGGTCGTGGGAGCAGTTCTTC. It yields the protein CASSRGERGSWEQFF.